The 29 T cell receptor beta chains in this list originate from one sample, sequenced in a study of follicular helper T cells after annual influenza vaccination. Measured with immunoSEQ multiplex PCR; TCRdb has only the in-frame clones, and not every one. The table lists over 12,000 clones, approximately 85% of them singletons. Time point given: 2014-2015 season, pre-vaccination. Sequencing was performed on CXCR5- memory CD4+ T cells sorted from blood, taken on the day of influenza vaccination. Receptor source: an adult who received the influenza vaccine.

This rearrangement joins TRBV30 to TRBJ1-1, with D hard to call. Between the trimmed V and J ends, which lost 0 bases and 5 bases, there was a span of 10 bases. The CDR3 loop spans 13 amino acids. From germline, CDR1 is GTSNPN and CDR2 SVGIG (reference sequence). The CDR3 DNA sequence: TGTGCCTGGAGTGTACCGGCGGGGACTGAAGCTTTCTTT. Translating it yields CAWSVPAGTEAFF.

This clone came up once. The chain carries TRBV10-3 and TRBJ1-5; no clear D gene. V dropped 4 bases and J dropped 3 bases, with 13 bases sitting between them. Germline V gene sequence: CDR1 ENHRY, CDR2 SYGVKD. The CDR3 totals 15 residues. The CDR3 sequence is CAISVAGGINQPQHF. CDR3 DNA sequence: TGTGCCATCAGTGTTGCAGGAGGAATCAATCAGCCCCAGCATTTT.

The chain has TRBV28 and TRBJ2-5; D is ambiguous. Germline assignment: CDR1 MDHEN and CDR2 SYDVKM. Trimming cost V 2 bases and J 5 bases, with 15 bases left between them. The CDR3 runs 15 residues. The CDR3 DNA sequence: TGTGCCAGCAGTTTAGGCGCCCGAGTCGTTGAGACCCAGTACTTC. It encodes CASSLGARVVETQYF.

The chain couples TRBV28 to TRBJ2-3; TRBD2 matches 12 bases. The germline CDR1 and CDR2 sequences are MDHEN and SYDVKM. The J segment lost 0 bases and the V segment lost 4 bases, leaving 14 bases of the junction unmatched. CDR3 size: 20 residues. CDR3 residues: CASSSQGWTTSGGSTDTQYF. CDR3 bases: TGTGCCAGCAGTTCCCAAGGGTGGACGACTAGCGGGGGCAGCACAGATACGCAGTATTTT.

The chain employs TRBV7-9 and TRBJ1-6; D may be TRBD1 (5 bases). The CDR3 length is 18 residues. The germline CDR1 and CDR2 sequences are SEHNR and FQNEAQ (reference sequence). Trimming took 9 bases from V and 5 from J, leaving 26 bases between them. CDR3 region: CARDKKGRGGVDNSPLHF. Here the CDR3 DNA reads TGTGCCAGAGATAAAAAAGGGAGGGGAGGGGTGGATAATTCACCCCTCCACTTT.

CDR3: CASSKDRVAYEQYF. Written as DNA, the CDR3 is TGTGCCAGCAGTAAAGACAGGGTTGCCTACGAGCAGTACTTC. The chain has TRBV6-1 and TRBJ2-7; TRBD1 matches 7 bases. Germline CDR1 and CDR2: MNHNS and SASEGT. J gave up 2 bases and V 5 bases, and 6 bases lay outside the gene matches. The CDR3 is made up of 14 amino acids.

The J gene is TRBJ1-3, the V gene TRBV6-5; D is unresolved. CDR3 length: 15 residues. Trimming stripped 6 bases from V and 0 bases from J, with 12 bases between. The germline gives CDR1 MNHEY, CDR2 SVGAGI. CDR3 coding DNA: TGTGCCAGCAGACTACAGCTTACCTCTGGAAACACCATATATTTT. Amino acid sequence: CASRLQLTSGNTIYF.

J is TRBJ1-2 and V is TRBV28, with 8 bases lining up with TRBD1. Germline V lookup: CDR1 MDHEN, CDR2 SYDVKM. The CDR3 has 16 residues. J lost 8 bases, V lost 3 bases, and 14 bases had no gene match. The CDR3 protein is CASSFIPQGAREGYTF. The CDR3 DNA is TGTGCCAGCAGTTTTATCCCCCAGGGGGCGCGGGAAGGCTACACCTTC.

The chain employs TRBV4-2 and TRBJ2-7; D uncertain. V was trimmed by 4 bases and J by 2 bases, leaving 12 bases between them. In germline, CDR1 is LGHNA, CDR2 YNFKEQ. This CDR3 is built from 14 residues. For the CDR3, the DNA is TGTGCCAGCAGCCTGCGACAAACCACCTACGAGCAGTACTTC. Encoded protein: CASSLRQTTYEQYF.

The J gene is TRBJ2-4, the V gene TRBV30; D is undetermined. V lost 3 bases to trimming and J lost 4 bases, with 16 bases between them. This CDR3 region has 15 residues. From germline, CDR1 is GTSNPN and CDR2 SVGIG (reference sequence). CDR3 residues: CAWREGMGRKNIQYF. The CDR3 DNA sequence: TGTGCCTGGAGGGAAGGTATGGGCCGAAAAAACATTCAGTACTTC.

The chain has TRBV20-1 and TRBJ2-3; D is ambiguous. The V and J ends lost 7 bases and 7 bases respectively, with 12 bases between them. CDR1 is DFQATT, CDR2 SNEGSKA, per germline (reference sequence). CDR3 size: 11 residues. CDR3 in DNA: TGCAGTGTCGTTGTTGGGTATACGCAGTATTTT. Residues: CSVVVGYTQYF.

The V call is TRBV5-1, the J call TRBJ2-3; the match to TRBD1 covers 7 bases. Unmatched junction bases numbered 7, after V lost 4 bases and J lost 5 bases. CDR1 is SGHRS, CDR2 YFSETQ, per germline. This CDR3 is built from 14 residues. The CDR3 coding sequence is TGCGCCAGCAGCCTAGGGGGCCGCGGAGATACGCAGTATTTT. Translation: CASSLGGRGDTQYF.

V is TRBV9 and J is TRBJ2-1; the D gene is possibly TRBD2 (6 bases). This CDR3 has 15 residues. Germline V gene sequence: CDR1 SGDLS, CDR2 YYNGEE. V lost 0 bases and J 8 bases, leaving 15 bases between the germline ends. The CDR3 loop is CASSVAGDHYDEQFF. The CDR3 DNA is TGTGCCAGCAGCGTAGCGGGGGATCATTACGATGAGCAGTTCTTC.

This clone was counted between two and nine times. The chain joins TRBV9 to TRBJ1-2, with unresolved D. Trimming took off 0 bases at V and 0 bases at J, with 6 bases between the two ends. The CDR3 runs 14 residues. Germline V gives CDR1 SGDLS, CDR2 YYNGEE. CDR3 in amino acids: CASSVATANYGYTF. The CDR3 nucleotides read TGTGCCAGCAGCGTAGCTACGGCTAACTATGGCTACACCTTC. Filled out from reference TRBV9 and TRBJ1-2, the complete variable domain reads DSGVTQTPKHLITATGQRVTLRCSPRSGDLSVYWYQQSLDQGLQFLIQYYNGEERAKGNILERFSAQQFPDLHSELNLSSLELGDSALYFCASSVATANYGYTFGSGTRLTVV.

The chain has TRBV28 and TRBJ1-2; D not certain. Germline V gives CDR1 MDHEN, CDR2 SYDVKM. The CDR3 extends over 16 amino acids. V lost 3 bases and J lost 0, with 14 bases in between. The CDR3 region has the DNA TGTGCCAGCAGTTTTGTTCCCCAATTTCCTAACTATGGCTACACCTTC. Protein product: CASSFVPQFPNYGYTF.

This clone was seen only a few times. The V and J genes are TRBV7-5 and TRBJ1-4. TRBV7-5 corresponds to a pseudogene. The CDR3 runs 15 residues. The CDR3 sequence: CARSPGTGHVGKLFF. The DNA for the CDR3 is TGTGCCAGAAGCCCCGGGACCGGCCATGTCGGAAAACTGTTTTTT.

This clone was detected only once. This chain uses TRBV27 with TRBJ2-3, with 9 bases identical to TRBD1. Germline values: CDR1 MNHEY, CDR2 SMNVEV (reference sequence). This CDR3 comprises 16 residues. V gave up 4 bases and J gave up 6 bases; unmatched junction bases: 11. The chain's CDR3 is CASSSPSRTGVDTQYF. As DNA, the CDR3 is TGTGCCAGCAGTTCCCCCTCTCGGACAGGGGTGGATACGCAGTATTTT.

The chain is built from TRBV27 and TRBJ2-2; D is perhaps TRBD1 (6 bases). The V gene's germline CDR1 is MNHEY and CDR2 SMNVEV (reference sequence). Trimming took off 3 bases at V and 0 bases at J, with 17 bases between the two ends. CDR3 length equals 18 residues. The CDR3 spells CASSFGGGRRSNTGELFF. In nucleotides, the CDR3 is TGTGCCAGCAGTTTTGGTGGGGGCAGGAGATCGAACACCGGGGAGCTGTTTTTT.

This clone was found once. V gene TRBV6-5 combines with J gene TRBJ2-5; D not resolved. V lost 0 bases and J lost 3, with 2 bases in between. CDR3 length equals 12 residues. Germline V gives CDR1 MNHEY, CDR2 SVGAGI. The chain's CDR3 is CASSYSKETQYF. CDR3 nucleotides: TGTGCCAGCAGTTACTCAAAAGAGACCCAGTACTTC.

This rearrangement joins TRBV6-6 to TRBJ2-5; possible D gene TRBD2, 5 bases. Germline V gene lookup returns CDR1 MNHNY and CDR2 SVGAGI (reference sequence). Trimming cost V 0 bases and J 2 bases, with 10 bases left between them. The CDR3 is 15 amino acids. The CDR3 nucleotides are TGTGCCAGCAGTTACTCGGGCCGAGGGCAAGAGACCCAGTACTTC. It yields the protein CASSYSGRGQETQYF.

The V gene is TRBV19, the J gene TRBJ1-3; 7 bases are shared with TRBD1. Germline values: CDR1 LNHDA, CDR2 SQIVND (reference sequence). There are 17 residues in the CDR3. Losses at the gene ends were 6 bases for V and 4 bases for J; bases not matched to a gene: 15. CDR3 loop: CASSDDDRAFSGNTIYF. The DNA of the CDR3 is TGTGCCAGTAGCGACGATGACAGGGCATTCTCGGGAAACACCATATATTTT.

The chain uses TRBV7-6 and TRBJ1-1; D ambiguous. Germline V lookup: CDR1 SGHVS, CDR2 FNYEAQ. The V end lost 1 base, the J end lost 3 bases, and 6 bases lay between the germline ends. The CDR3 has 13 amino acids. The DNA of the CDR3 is TGTGCCAGCAGCTTAGGTAGGCACACTGAAGCTTTCTTT. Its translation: CASSLGRHTEAFF.

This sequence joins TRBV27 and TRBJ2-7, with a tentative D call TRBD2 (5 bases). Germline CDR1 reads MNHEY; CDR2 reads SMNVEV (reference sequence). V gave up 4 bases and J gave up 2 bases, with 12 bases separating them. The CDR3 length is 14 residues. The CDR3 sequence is CASSSIGVPYEQYF. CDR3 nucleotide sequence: TGTGCCAGCAGTTCCATCGGGGTCCCCTACGAGCAGTACTTC.

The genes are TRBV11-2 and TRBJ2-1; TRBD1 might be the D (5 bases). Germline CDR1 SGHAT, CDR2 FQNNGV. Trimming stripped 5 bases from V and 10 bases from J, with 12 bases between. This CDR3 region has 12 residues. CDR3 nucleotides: TGTGCCAGCAGCAGGCCACAGGCCGAGCAGTTCTTC. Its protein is CASSRPQAEQFF.

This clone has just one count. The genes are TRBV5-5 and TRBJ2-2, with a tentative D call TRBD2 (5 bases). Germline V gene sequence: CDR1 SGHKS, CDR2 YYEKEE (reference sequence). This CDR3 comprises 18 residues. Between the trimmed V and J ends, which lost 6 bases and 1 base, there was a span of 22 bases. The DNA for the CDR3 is TGTGCCAGCACCATACGACCCACCGCCGCGGGGAACACCGGGGAGCTGTTTTTT. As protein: CASTIRPTAAGNTGELFF.

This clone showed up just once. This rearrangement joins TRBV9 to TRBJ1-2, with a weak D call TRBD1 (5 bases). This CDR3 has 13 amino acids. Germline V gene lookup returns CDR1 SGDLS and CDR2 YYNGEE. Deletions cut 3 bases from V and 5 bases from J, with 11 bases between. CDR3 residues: CASSETDFYGYTF. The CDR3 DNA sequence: TGTGCCAGCAGCGAGACAGATTTTTATGGCTACACCTTC. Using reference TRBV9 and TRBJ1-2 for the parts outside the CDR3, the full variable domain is DSGVTQTPKHLITATGQRVTLRCSPRSGDLSVYWYQQSLDQGLQFLIQYYNGEERAKGNILERFSAQQFPDLHSELNLSSLELGDSALYFCASSETDFYGYTFGSGTRLTVV.

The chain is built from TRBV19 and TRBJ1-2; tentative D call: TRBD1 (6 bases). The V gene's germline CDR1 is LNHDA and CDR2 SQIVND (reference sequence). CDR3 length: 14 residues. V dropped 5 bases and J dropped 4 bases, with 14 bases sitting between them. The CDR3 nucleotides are TGTGCCAGTAGTGACCAGGGGCCCCCCTATGGCTACACCTTC. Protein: CASSDQGPPYGYTF.

CDR3 residues: CASSWDLSSYNSPLHF. The CDR3 coding sequence is TGTGCCAGCAGCTGGGACCTGAGCTCCTATAATTCACCCCTCCACTTT. This rearrangement joins TRBV5-5 to TRBJ1-6; D is possibly TRBD1 (5 bases). V was pared by 3 bases and J by 0 bases, with 10 bases between. Germline lookup yields CDR1 SGHKS and CDR2 YYEKEE (reference sequence). This CDR3 contains 16 residues. The complete variable domain, with remaining parts taken from reference TRBV5-5 and TRBJ1-6, reads DAGVTQSPTHLIKTRGQQVTLRCSPISGHKSVSWYQQVLGQGPQFIFQYYEKEERGRGNFPDRFSARQFPNYSSELNVNALLLGDSALYLCASSWDLSSYNSPLHFGNGTRLTVT.

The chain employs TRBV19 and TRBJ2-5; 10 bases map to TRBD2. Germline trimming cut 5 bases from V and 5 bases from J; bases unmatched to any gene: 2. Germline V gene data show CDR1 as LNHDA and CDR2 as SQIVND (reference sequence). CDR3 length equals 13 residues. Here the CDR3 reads CASSETSGETQYF. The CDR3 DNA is TGTGCCAGTAGTGAGACTAGCGGGGAGACCCAGTACTTC.